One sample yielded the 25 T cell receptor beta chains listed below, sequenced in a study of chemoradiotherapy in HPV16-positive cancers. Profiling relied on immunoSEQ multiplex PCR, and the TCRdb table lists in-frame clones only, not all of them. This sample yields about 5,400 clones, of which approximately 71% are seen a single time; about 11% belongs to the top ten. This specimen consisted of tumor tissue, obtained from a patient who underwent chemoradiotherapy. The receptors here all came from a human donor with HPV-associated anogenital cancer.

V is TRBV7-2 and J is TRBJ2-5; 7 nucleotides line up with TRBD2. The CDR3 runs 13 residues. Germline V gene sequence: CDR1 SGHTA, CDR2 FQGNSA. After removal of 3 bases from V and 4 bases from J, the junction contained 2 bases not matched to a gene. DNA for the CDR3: TGTGCCAGCAGCTTGACTAGCTTAGAGACCCAGTACTTC. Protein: CASSLTSLETQYF.

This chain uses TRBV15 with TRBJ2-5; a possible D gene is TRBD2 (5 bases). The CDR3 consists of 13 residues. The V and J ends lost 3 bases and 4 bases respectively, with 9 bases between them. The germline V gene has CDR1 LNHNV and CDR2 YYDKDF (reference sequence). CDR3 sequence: CATSRDWGETQYF. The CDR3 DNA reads TGTGCCACCAGCAGGGACTGGGGAGAGACCCAGTACTTC. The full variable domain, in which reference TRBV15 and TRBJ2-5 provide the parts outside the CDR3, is DAMVIQNPRYQVTQFGKPVTLSCSQTLNHNVMYWYQQKSSQAPKLLFHYYDKDFNNEADTPDNFQSRRPNTSFCFLDIRSPGLGDTAMYLCATSRDWGETQYFGPGTRLLVL.

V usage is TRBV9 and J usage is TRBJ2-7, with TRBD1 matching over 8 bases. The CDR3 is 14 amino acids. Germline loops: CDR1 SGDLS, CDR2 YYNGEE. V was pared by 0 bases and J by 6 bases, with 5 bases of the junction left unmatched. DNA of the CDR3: TGTGCCAGCAGCGTAGAGGGCAGGGGGCGCGAGCAGTACTTC. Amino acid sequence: CASSVEGRGREQYF. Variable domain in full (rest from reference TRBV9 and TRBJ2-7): DSGVTQTPKHLITATGQRVTLRCSPRSGDLSVYWYQQSLDQGLQFLIQYYNGEERAKGNILERFSAQQFPDLHSELNLSSLELGDSALYFCASSVEGRGREQYFGPGTRLTVT.

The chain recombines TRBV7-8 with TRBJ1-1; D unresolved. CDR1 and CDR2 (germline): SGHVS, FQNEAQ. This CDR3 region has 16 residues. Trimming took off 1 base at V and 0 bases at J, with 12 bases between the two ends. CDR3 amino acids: CASSLVPGALNTEAFF. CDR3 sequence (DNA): TGTGCCAGCAGCTTAGTGCCAGGCGCCCTGAACACTGAAGCTTTCTTT. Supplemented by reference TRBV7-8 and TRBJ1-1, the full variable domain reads GAGVSQSPRYKVAKRGQDVALRCDPISGHVSLFWYQQALGQGPEFLTYFQNEAQLDKSGLPSDRFFAERPEGSVSTLKIQRTQQEDSAVYLCASSLVPGALNTEAFFGQGTRLTVV.

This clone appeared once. CDR3 in amino acids: CASSLRTSGLQETQYF. The CDR3 DNA reads TGTGCCAGCAGCTTGAGGACTAGCGGGCTACAAGAGACCCAGTACTTC. The chain recombines TRBV11-3 with TRBJ2-5, with TRBD2 matching 11 bases. Trimming cost V 3 bases and J 2 bases; bases outside gene matches: 5. CDR1 SGHNT and CDR2 YENEEA come from the germline V gene. The CDR3 is 16 residues long. Combining the CDR3 with reference TRBV11-3 and TRBJ2-5 gives the whole variable domain EAGVVQSPRYKIIEKKQPVAFWCNPISGHNTLYWYLQNLGQGPELLIRYENEEAVDDSQLPKDRFSAERLKGVDSTLKIQPAELGDSAVYLCASSLRTSGLQETQYFGPGTRLLVL.

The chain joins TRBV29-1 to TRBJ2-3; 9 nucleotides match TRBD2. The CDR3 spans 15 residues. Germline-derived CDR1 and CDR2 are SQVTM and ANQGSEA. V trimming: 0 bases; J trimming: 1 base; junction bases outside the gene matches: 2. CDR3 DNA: TGCAGCGTTGAAGATAGCGGGAGTGGCACAGATACGCAGTATTTT. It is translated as CSVEDSGSGTDTQYF.

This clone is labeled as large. The CDR3 loop reads CASSYSRDRGTIYF. Here the CDR3 DNA reads TGTGCCAGCAGTTACTCGAGAGACAGAGGTACCATATATTTT. The V and J genes are TRBV6-5 and TRBJ1-3, with D perhaps matching TRBD1 (5 bases). Trimming took 0 bases from V and 10 from J, leaving 13 bases between them. The CDR3 runs to 14 residues. Germline assignment: CDR1 MNHEY and CDR2 SVGAGI.

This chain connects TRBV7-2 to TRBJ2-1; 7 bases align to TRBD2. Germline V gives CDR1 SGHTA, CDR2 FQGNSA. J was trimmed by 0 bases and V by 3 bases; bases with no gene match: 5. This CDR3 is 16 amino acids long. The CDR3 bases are TGTGCCAGCAGCTTCTGGACTAGTCGCTCCTACAATGAGCAGTTCTTC. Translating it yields CASSFWTSRSYNEQFF. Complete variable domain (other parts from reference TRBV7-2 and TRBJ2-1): GAGVSQSPSNKVTEKGKDVELRCDPISGHTALYWYRQSLGQGLEFLIYFQGNSAPDKSGLPSDRFSAERTGGSVSTLTIQRTQQEDSAVYLCASSFWTSRSYNEQFFGPGTRLTVL.

This chain's CDR3 is CASSLAADAPYEQYF. The CDR3 nucleotides read TGCGCCAGCAGCTTAGCGGCGGACGCACCCTACGAGCAGTACTTC. J is TRBJ2-7 and V is TRBV5-1, with D tentatively TRBD2 (5 bases). This CDR3 spans 15 amino acids. Trimming pared 2 bases from V and 2 bases from J, leaving 14 bases between. Germline CDR1 and CDR2: SGHRS and YFSETQ.

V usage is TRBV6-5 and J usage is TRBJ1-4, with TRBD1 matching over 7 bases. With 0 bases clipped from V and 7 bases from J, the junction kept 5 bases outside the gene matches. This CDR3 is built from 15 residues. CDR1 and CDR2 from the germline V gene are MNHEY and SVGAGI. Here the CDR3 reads CASSYSPGGPEKLFF. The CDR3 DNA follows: TGTGCCAGCAGTTACTCGCCAGGGGGACCTGAAAAACTGTTTTTT.

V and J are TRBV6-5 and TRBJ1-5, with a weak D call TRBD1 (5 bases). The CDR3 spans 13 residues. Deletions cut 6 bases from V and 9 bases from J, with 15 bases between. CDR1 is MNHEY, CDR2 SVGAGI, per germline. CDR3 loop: CASSTGTARPQHF. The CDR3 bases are TGTGCCAGCAGCACCGGGACGGCCAGGCCCCAGCATTTT.

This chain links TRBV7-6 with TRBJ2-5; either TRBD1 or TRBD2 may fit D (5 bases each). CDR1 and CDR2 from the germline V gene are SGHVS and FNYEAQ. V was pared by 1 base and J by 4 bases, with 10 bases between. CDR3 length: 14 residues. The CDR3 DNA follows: TGTGCCAGCAGCTTAGGCGCAGGGAGAGAGACCCAGTACTTC. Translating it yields CASSLGAGRETQYF. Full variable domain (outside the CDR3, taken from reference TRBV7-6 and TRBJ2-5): GAGVSQSPRYKVTKRGQDVALRCDPISGHVSLYWYRQALGQGPEFLTYFNYEAQQDKSGLPNDRFSAERPEGSISTLTIQRTEQRDSAMYRCASSLGAGRETQYFGPGTRLLVL.

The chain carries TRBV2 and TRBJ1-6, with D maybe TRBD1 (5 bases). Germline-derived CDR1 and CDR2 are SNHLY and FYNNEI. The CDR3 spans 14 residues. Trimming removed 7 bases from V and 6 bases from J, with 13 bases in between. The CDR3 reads CASTRAQANSPLHF. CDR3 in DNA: TGTGCCAGCACCAGGGCCCAAGCTAATTCACCCCTCCACTTT.

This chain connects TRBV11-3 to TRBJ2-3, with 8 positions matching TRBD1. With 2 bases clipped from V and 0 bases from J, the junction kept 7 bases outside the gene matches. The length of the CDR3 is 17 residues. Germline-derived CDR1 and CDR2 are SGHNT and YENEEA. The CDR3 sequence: CASSLFRRGLSTDTQYF. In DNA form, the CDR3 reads TGTGCCAGCAGCTTATTTCGCAGGGGGCTTAGCACAGATACGCAGTATTTT.

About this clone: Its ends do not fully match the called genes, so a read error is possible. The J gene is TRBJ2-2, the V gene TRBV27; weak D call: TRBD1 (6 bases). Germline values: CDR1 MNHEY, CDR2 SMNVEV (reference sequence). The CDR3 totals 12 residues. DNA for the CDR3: TGTGCCAGCAGTTCACGACAGGCTTTTGCGACCTTT. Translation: CASSSRQAFATF.

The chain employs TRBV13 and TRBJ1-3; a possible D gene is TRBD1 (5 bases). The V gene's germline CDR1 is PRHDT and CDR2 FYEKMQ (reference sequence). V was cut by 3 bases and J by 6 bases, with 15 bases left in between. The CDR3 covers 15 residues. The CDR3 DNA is TGTGCCAGCAGCTTTTCGGGGCAGGCTGAAAACACCATATATTTT. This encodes CASSFSGQAENTIYF.

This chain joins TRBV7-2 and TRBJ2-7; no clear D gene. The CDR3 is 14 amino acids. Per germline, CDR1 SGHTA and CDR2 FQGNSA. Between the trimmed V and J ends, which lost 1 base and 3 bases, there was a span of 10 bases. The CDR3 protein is CASSLGITNYEQYF. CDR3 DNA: TGTGCCAGCAGCTTAGGAATCACCAACTACGAGCAGTACTTC.

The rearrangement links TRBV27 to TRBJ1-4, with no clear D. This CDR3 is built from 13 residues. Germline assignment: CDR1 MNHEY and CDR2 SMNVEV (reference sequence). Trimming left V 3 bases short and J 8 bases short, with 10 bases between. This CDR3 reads CASSFSEEEKLFF. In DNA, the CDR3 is TGTGCCAGCAGTTTCTCAGAGGAGGAAAAACTGTTTTTT.

This CDR3 reads CASSERGVRGHRSIQYF. For the CDR3, the DNA is TGTGCCAGCAGTGAAAGGGGTGTGCGGGGGCACCGATCAATTCAGTACTTC. The chain employs TRBV2 and TRBJ2-4; possibly TRBD2 for D (7 bases). V gave up 2 bases and J gave up 10 bases, with 24 bases separating them. The CDR3 is made up of 17 amino acids. The V gene's germline CDR1 is SNHLY and CDR2 FYNNEI.

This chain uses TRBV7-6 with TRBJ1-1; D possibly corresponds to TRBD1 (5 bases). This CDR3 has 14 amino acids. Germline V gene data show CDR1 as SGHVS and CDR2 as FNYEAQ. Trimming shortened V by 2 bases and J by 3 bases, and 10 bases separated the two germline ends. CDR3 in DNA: TGTGCCAGCAGCTTAAGACAGATCGACACTGAAGCTTTCTTT. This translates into CASSLRQIDTEAFF.

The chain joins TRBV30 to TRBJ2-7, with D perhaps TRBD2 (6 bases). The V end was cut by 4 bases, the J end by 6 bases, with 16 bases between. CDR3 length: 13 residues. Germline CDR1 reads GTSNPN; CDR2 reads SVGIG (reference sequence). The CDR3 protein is CAWTPRRAGEQYF. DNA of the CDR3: TGTGCCTGGACCCCGAGGAGGGCGGGCGAGCAGTACTTC. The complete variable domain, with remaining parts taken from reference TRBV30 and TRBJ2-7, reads SQTIHQWPATLVQPVGSPLSLECTVEGTSNPNLYWYRQAAGRGLQLLFYSVGIGQISSEVPQNLSASRPQDRQFILSSKKLLLSDSGFYLCAWTPRRAGEQYFGPGTRLTVT.

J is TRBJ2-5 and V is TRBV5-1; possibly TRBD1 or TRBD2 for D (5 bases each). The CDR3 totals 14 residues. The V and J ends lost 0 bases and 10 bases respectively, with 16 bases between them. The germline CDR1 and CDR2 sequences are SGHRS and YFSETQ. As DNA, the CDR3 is TGCGCCAGCAGCTTGGACTCTGGGGCAGAGGGCCAGTACTTC. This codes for CASSLDSGAEGQYF.

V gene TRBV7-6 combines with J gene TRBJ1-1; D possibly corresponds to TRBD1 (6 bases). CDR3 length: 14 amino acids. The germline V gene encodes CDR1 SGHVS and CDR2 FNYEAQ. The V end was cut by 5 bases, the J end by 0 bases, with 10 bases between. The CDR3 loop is CASSMTGMNTEAFF. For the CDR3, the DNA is TGTGCCAGCAGCATGACAGGTATGAACACTGAAGCTTTCTTT.

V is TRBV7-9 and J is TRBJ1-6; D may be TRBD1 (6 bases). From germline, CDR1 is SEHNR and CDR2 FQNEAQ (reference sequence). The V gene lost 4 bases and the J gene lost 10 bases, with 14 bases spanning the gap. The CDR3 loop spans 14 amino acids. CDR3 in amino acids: CASSSAGGGSPLHF. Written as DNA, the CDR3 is TGTGCCAGCAGCTCCGCGGGAGGGGGATCACCCCTCCACTTT.

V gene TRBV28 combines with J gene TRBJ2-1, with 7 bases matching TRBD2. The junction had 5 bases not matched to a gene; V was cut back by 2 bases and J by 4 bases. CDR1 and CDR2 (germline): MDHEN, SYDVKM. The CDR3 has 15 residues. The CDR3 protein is CASSLPGSGYNEQFF. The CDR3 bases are TGTGCCAGCAGTTTACCGGGTAGCGGGTACAATGAGCAGTTCTTC. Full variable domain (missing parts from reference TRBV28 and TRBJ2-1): DVKVTQSSRYLVKRTGEKVFLECVQDMDHENMFWYRQDPGLGLRLIYFSYDVKMKEKGDIPEGYSVSREKKERFSLILESASTNQTSMYLCASSLPGSGYNEQFFGPGTRLTVL.